The entry that follows covers one TCR beta chain sequence. Its specificity is not known. This sample is part of a study of cytomegalovirus exposure and HLA in healthy donors. TCRdb keeps only in-frame clones here, not all; method: immunoSEQ multiplex PCR. The profile shows around 230,000 clones, 86% of them singletons. Overall study results and limits: Most sequenced TCRs were rare (though some public TCRs occurred in many donors).

This receptor was taken from a woman in her twenties or thirties in good health and CMV-seropositive. The sample comprised PBMCs.

The CDR3 protein is CASSRNNYEQYF. In DNA form, the CDR3 reads TGTGCCAGCAGCCGAAACAATTACGAGCAGTACTTC. The chain joins TRBV7-6 to TRBJ2-7, with D unresolved. Germline CDR1 reads SGHVS; CDR2 reads FNYEAQ. The length of the CDR3 is 12 residues. Trimming left V 5 bases short and J 4 bases short, with 9 bases between.